This T cell receptor beta chain was retrieved from a study of blood T cell repertoires in COVID-19. Study at large: Acute-phase and convalescent COVID-19 samples originated in the United States, Italy and Spain. T cells, B-cell-depleted T cells, or PBMCs provided the cDNA or gDNA that served as material.

Germline loops: CDR1 SEHNR, CDR2 FQNEAQ (reference sequence). Trimming removed 5 bases at V and 1 base at J, with 10 bases between. This CDR3 region has 14 residues. Original methodology: Using reference gene primer amplification, nucleated cell counts were estimated. Only in-frame clones appear in the TCRdb table, and some are missing; sequencing was by immunoSEQ multiplex PCR. That table is the source of V, J and clone size, and D and trimming were worked out from the DNA. The top ten clones hold less than 5.5% of a sample with roughly 250,000 clones, about four fifths of them seen once. This TCR derives from a man aged 45-60 years with active or convalescent COVID-19. The chain is built from TRBV7-9 and TRBJ2-3; D may be TRBD1 (6 bases). The sequencing input was peripheral blood. For the CDR3, the DNA is TGTGCCAGCAGCCTAGAGGGGGGCACAGATACGCAGTATTTT. This sequence encodes CASSLEGGTDTQYF. The entire variable domain, with the rest obtained from reference TRBV7-9 and TRBJ2-3, is as follows: DTGVSQNPRHKITKRGQNVTFRCDPISEHNRLYWYRQTLGQGPEFLTYFQNEAQLEKSRLLSDRFSAERPKGSFSTLEIQRTEQGDSAMYLCASSLEGGTDTQYFGPGTRLTVL.